Shown below are 24 T cell receptor beta chains from a single sample sequenced in a study of shared clonotypes between healthy human individuals. The table came from immunoSEQ multiplex PCR; TCRdb's copy has only in-frame clones and leaves some out. The sample has some 95,000 clones; 60% to 75% are singletons. What was sequenced was memory CD8+ T cells sorted from blood. The subset is: CD45RO+ cells pooled with CCR7-negative TemRA cells. These receptors all come from a man aged 25-45 years in good health.

This clone was seen once. The rearrangement uses TRBV11-2 and TRBJ2-7; TRBD1 agrees at 8 bases. Unmatched junction bases numbered 4, after V lost 2 bases and J lost 4 bases. Germline assignment: CDR1 SGHAT and CDR2 FQNNGV. The CDR3 runs 14 residues. This CDR3 reads CASSLHQGAYEQYF. CDR3 in DNA: TGTGCCAGCAGCTTACACCAGGGGGCTTACGAGCAGTACTTC.

The chain has TRBV19 and TRBJ2-1; 8 nucleotides match TRBD2. CDR3 length equals 15 residues. Germline CDR1 reads LNHDA; CDR2 reads SQIVND (reference sequence). After removal of 6 bases from V and 4 bases from J, the junction contained 8 bases not matched to a gene. The CDR3 nucleotides read TGTGCCAGTAGCCTAACTAGCGGTACTTACAATGAGCAGTTCTTC. Its protein is CASSLTSGTYNEQFF.

J is TRBJ2-7 and V is TRBV6-5; 8 bases line up with TRBD2. CDR1 is MNHEY and CDR2 is SVGAGI in the germline V gene. Germline trimming cut 5 bases from V and 4 bases from J; bases unmatched to any gene: 4. CDR3 length equals 13 residues. CDR3 protein: CASSPSGRYEQYF. CDR3 coding DNA: TGTGCCAGCAGTCCAAGCGGGAGATACGAGCAGTACTTC.

The rearrangement joins TRBV4-3 to TRBJ2-3, with D tentatively TRBD1 (5 bases). In germline, CDR1 is LGHNA, CDR2 YSLEER. The length of the CDR3 is 16 residues. The ends were cut back, 0 bases at V and 4 bases at J, with 14 bases in the middle. Written as DNA, the CDR3 is TGCGCCAGCAGCCAAGATGTGCAGGGTTCCCCAGATACGCAGTATTTT. Protein sequence: CASSQDVQGSPDTQYF.

The count of this clone is one. CDR3 protein: CASGNYGYTF. CDR3 in DNA: TGTGCCAGCGGGAACTATGGCTACACCTTC. V and J are TRBV28 and TRBJ1-2, with D hard to call. The CDR3 has 10 amino acids. Per germline, CDR1 MDHEN and CDR2 SYDVKM. Trimming removed 8 bases at V and 2 bases at J, with 3 bases between.

This chain uses TRBV14 with TRBJ2-3; TRBD2 is a possible D gene (6 bases). The V gene's germline CDR1 is SGHDN and CDR2 FVKESK. V lost 4 bases, J lost 6 bases, and 17 bases lay in between. The CDR3 covers 15 residues. CDR3 sequence (DNA): TGTGCCAGCAGCCGTGCTATTGGGGGGACGGATACGCAGTATTTT. This sequence encodes CASSRAIGGTDTQYF.

CDR3 sequence (DNA): TGTGCCAGCAGCTTGGAAGTCCTCTACAATGAGCAGTTCTTC. It yields the protein CASSLEVLYNEQFF. This chain joins TRBV7-9 and TRBJ2-1; no reliable D call. The CDR3 length is 14 residues. Germline V gives CDR1 SEHNR, CDR2 FQNEAQ (reference sequence). V lost 3 bases and J lost 3, with 9 bases in between.

The V and J genes are TRBV18 and TRBJ2-3; 10 bases align to TRBD1. This CDR3 comprises 15 residues. Trimming took 5 bases from V and 1 from J; bases not matched to a gene: 3. Per the germline V gene, CDR1 is KGHSH and CDR2 is LQKENI. The CDR3 nucleotides read TGTGCCAGCTCAGTGACAGGGGGCCGCACAGATACGCAGTATTTT. Translation gives CASSVTGGRTDTQYF.

This chain joins TRBV5-1 and TRBJ2-1; 11 bases are shared with TRBD2. The CDR3 covers 20 residues. V dropped 4 bases and J dropped 0; count of bases not matched to a gene: 15. The germline V gene encodes CDR1 SGHRS and CDR2 YFSETQ. CDR3: CASSPRSLTSGISSYNEQFF. The DNA for the CDR3 is TGCGCCAGCAGCCCGAGGTCCCTGACTAGCGGGATCAGCTCCTACAATGAGCAGTTCTTC.

This clone showed up just a few times. V is TRBV28 and J is TRBJ2-7, with D tentatively TRBD2 (6 bases). Trimming stripped 6 bases from V and 3 bases from J, with 15 bases between. The CDR3 contains 14 residues. CDR1 and CDR2 (germline): MDHEN, SYDVKM. CDR3 residues: CASRSRSGLYEQYF. The CDR3 DNA sequence: TGTGCCAGCAGATCTCGATCGGGACTCTACGAGCAGTACTTC.

The chain combines TRBV29-1 with TRBJ1-1; D perhaps matches TRBD1 (5 bases). The CDR3 runs 8 residues. The V and J ends lost 8 bases and 8 bases respectively, with 6 bases between them. CDR1 and CDR2 (germline): SQVTM, ANQGSEA. The CDR3 DNA reads TGCAGCTCAGGGGAAGCTTTCTTT. Translated: CSSGEAFF.

This chain links TRBV7-2 with TRBJ1-3; D is unclear. Deletions cut 1 base from V and 1 base from J, with 8 bases between. Germline V CDR1 and CDR2: SGHTA, FQGNSA. There are 15 residues in the CDR3. The CDR3 loop reads CASSLEGFSGNTIYF. The CDR3 nucleotides read TGTGCCAGCAGCTTAGAAGGGTTTTCTGGAAACACCATATATTTT. Filled out from reference TRBV7-2 and TRBJ1-3, the complete variable domain reads GAGVSQSPSNKVTEKGKDVELRCDPISGHTALYWYRQSLGQGLEFLIYFQGNSAPDKSGLPSDRFSAERTGGSVSTLTIQRTQQEDSAVYLCASSLEGFSGNTIYFGEGSWLTVV.

The genes are TRBV2 and TRBJ2-7; 7 bases line up with TRBD1. The CDR3 contains 14 residues. Trimming took 7 bases from V and 6 from J; bases not matched to a gene: 12. Germline V gene lookup returns CDR1 SNHLY and CDR2 FYNNEI. For the CDR3, the DNA is TGTGCCAGCAAATTTCACGACAGGGTCCGCGAGCAGTACTTC. It is translated as CASKFHDRVREQYF.

The J gene is TRBJ1-5, the V gene TRBV7-9; D possibly corresponds to TRBD1 (6 bases). V shed 5 bases and J shed 2 bases, with 16 bases lying between them. This CDR3 comprises 16 residues. Germline CDR1 SEHNR, CDR2 FQNEAQ (reference sequence). The chain's CDR3 is CASSQTGGVGNQPQHF. The CDR3 coding sequence is TGTGCCAGCAGCCAAACGGGGGGCGTTGGCAATCAGCCCCAGCATTTT. Complete variable domain (other parts from reference TRBV7-9 and TRBJ1-5): DTGVSQNPRHKITKRGQNVTFRCDPISEHNRLYWYRQTLGQGPEFLTYFQNEAQLEKSRLLSDRFSAERPKGSFSTLEIQRTEQGDSAMYLCASSQTGGVGNQPQHFGDGTRLSIL.

This CDR3 is CASSPPGYYEQYF. The DNA of the CDR3 is TGCGCCAGCAGCCCTCCAGGTTATTACGAGCAGTACTTC. The genes are TRBV5-1 and TRBJ2-7; the D is unclear. The CDR3 is made up of 13 amino acids. The V and J ends lost 4 bases and 4 bases respectively, with 12 bases between them. Germline V gives CDR1 SGHRS, CDR2 YFSETQ. The entire variable domain, with the rest obtained from reference TRBV5-1 and TRBJ2-7, is as follows: KAGVTQTPRYLIKTRGQQVTLSCSPISGHRSVSWYQQTPGQGLQFLFEYFSETQRNKGNFPGRFSGRQFSNSRSEMNVSTLELGDSALYLCASSPPGYYEQYFGPGTRLTVT.

A word on this clone: Relative to the germline gene, one junction end is altered; a read error may explain this. The V and J genes are TRBV29-1 and TRBJ2-1, with 9 bases fitting TRBD1. Looked up from germline, CDR1 is SQVTM and CDR2 is ANQGSEA. This CDR3 has 16 residues. The CDR3 sequence is CSVEGTGGLAINGQFF. CDR3 nucleotide sequence: TGCAGCGTTGAAGGAACAGGGGGCCTAGCGATAAATGGGCAGTTCTTC.

The chain carries TRBV11-2 and TRBJ2-1; 12 bases agree with TRBD2. CDR3 length: 14 residues. In germline, CDR1 is SGHAT, CDR2 FQNNGV. Germline trimming cut 5 bases from V and 8 bases from J; bases unmatched to any gene: 4. As DNA, the CDR3 is TGTGCCAGCAGCCTAGCGGGAGGGGTTTATGAGCAGTTCTTC. Its translation is CASSLAGGVYEQFF.

The chain links TRBV28 to TRBJ2-7; 7 bases agree with TRBD2. Germline CDR1 MDHEN, CDR2 SYDVKM. The J segment lost 0 bases and the V segment lost 6 bases, leaving 5 bases of the junction unmatched. This CDR3 is built from 14 residues. CDR3 coding DNA: TGTGCCAGCAGGTTAGCGGGTTACTCCTACGAGCAGTACTTC. Translation gives CASRLAGYSYEQYF.

The chain combines TRBV7-8 with TRBJ2-1; 12 bases agree with TRBD2. The junction had 11 bases not matched to a gene; V was cut back by 8 bases and J by 6 bases. The germline gives CDR1 SGHVS, CDR2 FQNEAQ. CDR3 length: 16 residues. CDR3 nucleotides: TGTGCCAGCCGCACATTGACTAGCGGGAGCTCCAATGAGCAGTTCTTC. This codes for CASRTLTSGSSNEQFF.

The sample holds a few counts of this clone. CDR3 in amino acids: CASSKLYGGRTGELFF. DNA of the CDR3: TGTGCCAGCAGCAAGTTATACGGGGGACGGACCGGGGAGCTGTTTTTT. The V call is TRBV21-1, the J call TRBJ2-2; the table's D call, TRBD2, has no DNA check behind it. TRBV21-1 is flagged as a pseudogene. This CDR3 region has 16 residues.

The table lists this clone with a few counts. At the DNA level, this CDR3 is encoded by other sequences in the same sample as well. The rearrangement links TRBV6-1 to TRBJ2-7, with unresolved D. The CDR3 runs 11 residues. Trimming took 4 bases from V and 1 from J, leaving 2 bases between them. Per germline, CDR1 MNHNS and CDR2 SASEGT. CDR3 in DNA: TGTGCCAGCAGTGGATCCTACGAGCAGTACTTC. Its translation is CASSGSYEQYF.

V is TRBV7-6 and J is TRBJ2-1; 13 nucleotides line up with TRBD2. This CDR3 region has 15 residues. V shed 5 bases, J shed 7 bases, and the junction held 5 bases outside the gene matches. CDR1 SGHVS and CDR2 FNYEAQ come from the germline V gene. CDR3 region: CASSKLAGGVNEQFF. The CDR3 DNA reads TGTGCCAGCAGCAAACTAGCGGGAGGGGTAAATGAGCAGTTCTTC.

Only a few counts were recorded for this clone. V and J are TRBV5-6 and TRBJ2-3; D uncertain. The CDR3 is made up of 14 amino acids. Germline V gene data show CDR1 as SGHDT and CDR2 as YYEEEE. Trimming removed 2 bases from V and 2 bases from J, with 9 bases in between. The CDR3: CASSLASDTDTQYF. CDR3 DNA: TGTGCCAGCAGCTTAGCGTCGGACACAGATACGCAGTATTTT. Using reference TRBV5-6 and TRBJ2-3 for the parts outside the CDR3, the full variable domain is DAGVTQSPTHLIKTRGQQVTLRCSPKSGHDTVSWYQQALGQGPQFIFQYYEEEERQRGNFPDRFSGHQFPNYSSELNVNALLLGDSALYLCASSLASDTDTQYFGPGTRLTVL.

The chain has TRBV5-6 and TRBJ2-7; D may be TRBD1 (6 bases). The V gene lost 4 bases and the J gene lost 8 bases, with 16 bases spanning the gap. CDR3 length: 13 amino acids. Looked up from germline, CDR1 is SGHDT and CDR2 is YYEEEE. The CDR3 nucleotides read TGTGCCAGCAGCGATGGACAGCAGGCGAAGCAGTACTTC. Its translation: CASSDGQQAKQYF.